The next 28 T cell receptor beta chains were all read from a single sample in a study of T cell changes during pregnancy in multiple sclerosis. Sequencing used immunoSEQ multiplex PCR; TCRdb keeps in-frame clones, though not all of them. Found here are about 73,000 clones, approximately 92% of them singletons; the top ten hold 2.5% to 3%. Sequenced here: peripheral blood, sampled in the third trimester of pregnancy. These receptor sequences come from a female donor in good health, enrolled as a control in a pregnancy study.

The chain joins TRBV11-3 to TRBJ2-3, with D possibly being TRBD2 (5 bases). V was clipped by 8 bases and J by 2 bases, with 17 bases between them. CDR3 length equals 15 residues. Germline values: CDR1 SGHNT, CDR2 YENEEA. Written as DNA, the CDR3 is TGTGCCAGCTCAGAAGGGTCCGGGGACACAGATACGCAGTATTTT. It is translated as CASSEGSGDTDTQYF.

The chain uses TRBV11-2 and TRBJ2-7, with a possible D match to TRBD2 (6 bases). CDR3 length equals 15 residues. Germline V CDR1 and CDR2: SGHAT, FQNNGV. Trimming pared 0 bases from V and 2 bases from J, leaving 11 bases between. The chain's CDR3 is CASSLDHRGTYEQYF. CDR3 DNA: TGTGCCAGCAGCTTAGATCACCGGGGGACCTACGAGCAGTACTTC.

This chain uses TRBV28 with TRBJ2-5; D unclear. The CDR3 contains 12 residues. Between the trimmed V and J ends, which lost 6 bases and 5 bases, there was a span of 10 bases. Germline values: CDR1 MDHEN, CDR2 SYDVKM. This chain's CDR3 is CASRVTGETQYF. The CDR3 nucleotides are TGTGCCAGCAGGGTGACCGGGGAGACCCAGTACTTC.

CDR3 residues: CSVEEVPGSRGELFF. The CDR3 DNA sequence: TGCAGCGTTGAAGAAGTCCCGGGGTCCCGAGGGGAGCTGTTTTTT. The V gene is TRBV29-1, the J gene TRBJ2-2; perhaps TRBD2 as D (5 bases). Trimming removed 0 bases from V and 8 bases from J, with 16 bases in between. The CDR3 contains 15 residues. Germline values: CDR1 SQVTM, CDR2 ANQGSEA.

The rearrangement links TRBV19 to TRBJ1-2; D perhaps matches TRBD1 (5 bases). Trimming left V 6 bases short and J 0 bases short, with 14 bases between. The CDR3 is made up of 15 amino acids. The V gene's germline CDR1 is LNHDA and CDR2 SQIVND (reference sequence). In DNA, the CDR3 is TGTGCCAGTAGAGTTCAGGGATCCACTAACTATGGCTACACCTTC. Its protein is CASRVQGSTNYGYTF.

In DNA form, the CDR3 reads TGTGCCAGCAGTCAACCGTCCTTAGGGGTTTATAATGAAAAACTGTTTTTT. As protein: CASSQPSLGVYNEKLFF. The V gene is TRBV28, the J gene TRBJ1-4; D may be TRBD1 (5 bases). Trimming cost V 5 bases and J 4 bases, with 20 bases left between them. The CDR3 loop spans 17 amino acids. The germline V gene encodes CDR1 MDHEN and CDR2 SYDVKM.

The V and J genes are TRBV6-5 and TRBJ2-5, with D maybe TRBD2 (5 bases). V lost 2 bases and J 3 bases, leaving 13 bases between the germline ends. The germline V gene has CDR1 MNHEY and CDR2 SVGAGI. The CDR3 sequence is 15 residues long. CDR3 residues: CASSYGLETKETQYF. The CDR3 coding sequence is TGTGCCAGCAGTTACGGTCTGGAGACTAAAGAGACCCAGTACTTC.

This chain uses TRBV4-2 with TRBJ1-6; D is unclear. Germline CDR1 LGHNA, CDR2 YNFKEQ. Trimming stripped 0 bases from V and 10 bases from J, with 10 bases between. The CDR3 runs 14 residues. DNA of the CDR3: TGTGCCAGCAGCCAAGAGGCCGGGGAATCACCCCTCCACTTT. Its translation: CASSQEAGESPLHF.

The rearrangement links TRBV4-1 to TRBJ1-2; D gene unclear. Germline V lookup: CDR1 MGHRA, CDR2 YSYEKL. The CDR3 extends over 15 amino acids. Trimming took off 1 base at V and 1 base at J, with 10 bases between the two ends. CDR3 loop: CASSQVSPLNYGYTF. In DNA form, the CDR3 reads TGCGCCAGCAGCCAAGTCTCCCCCCTTAACTATGGCTACACCTTC.

The chain employs TRBV7-2 and TRBJ2-7; D possibly corresponds to TRBD1 (5 bases). Germline V CDR1 and CDR2: SGHTA, FQGNSA. Trimming removed 5 bases at V and 0 bases at J, with 14 bases between. The CDR3 extends over 15 amino acids. The DNA for the CDR3 is TGTGCCAGCAGCACAGAACAGGCGTTCTCCTACGAGCAGTACTTC. Its protein product is CASSTEQAFSYEQYF.

The chain combines TRBV27 with TRBJ2-5, with D perhaps matching TRBD2 (5 bases). The J call is doubtful: the DNA matches TRBJ2-7 better. The CDR3 runs 15 residues. From germline, CDR1 is MNHEY and CDR2 SMNVEV (reference sequence). The CDR3 DNA reads TGTGCCAGCAGTTTCTATGGCGGGCCGTACTACGAGCAGTACTTC. It yields the protein CASSFYGGPYYEQYF.

This sequence joins TRBV5-4 and TRBJ1-1; no clear D. Germline CDR1 reads SGHNT; CDR2 reads YYREEE (reference sequence). This CDR3 comprises 13 residues. Trimming took off 3 bases at V and 0 bases at J, with 6 bases between the two ends. CDR3 protein: CASSYDMNTEAFF. CDR3 coding DNA: TGTGCCAGCAGCTACGACATGAACACTGAAGCTTTCTTT.

The chain is built from TRBV5-4 and TRBJ1-6; 9 bases align to TRBD1. Per the germline V gene, CDR1 is SGHNT and CDR2 is YYREEE (reference sequence). V lost 2 bases to trimming and J lost 7 bases; unmatched junction nucleotides: 4. The CDR3 length is 15 residues. DNA of the CDR3: TGTGCCAGCAGCTTACAGGGGGCGAGGAATTCACCCCTCCACTTT. Amino acids: CASSLQGARNSPLHF. Together with reference TRBV5-4 and TRBJ1-6, the CDR3 gives the full variable domain: ETGVTQSPTHLIKTRGQQVTLRCSSQSGHNTVSWYQQALGQGPQFIFQYYREEENGRGNFPPRFSGLQFPNYSSELNVNALELDDSALYLCASSLQGARNSPLHFGNGTRLTVT.

The genes are TRBV5-1 and TRBJ2-5; D uncertain. The CDR3 extends over 11 amino acids. Looked up from germline, CDR1 is SGHRS and CDR2 is YFSETQ. Trimming pared 5 bases from V and 5 bases from J, leaving 7 bases between. CDR3: CASSYGETQYF. Written as DNA, the CDR3 is TGCGCCAGCAGTTACGGGGAGACCCAGTACTTC.

This chain uses TRBV27 with TRBJ2-6; 8 nucleotides agree with TRBD1. Germline loops: CDR1 MNHEY, CDR2 SMNVEV (reference sequence). The CDR3 is made up of 15 amino acids. The ends lost 10 bases at V and 0 bases at J; junction bases unmatched: 5. This chain's CDR3 is CATGQGPSGANVLTF. CDR3 nucleotide sequence: TGTGCCACCGGACAGGGACCCTCTGGGGCCAACGTCCTGACTTTC.

The chain carries TRBV11-2 and TRBJ2-7; D unclear. Per the germline V gene, CDR1 is SGHAT and CDR2 is FQNNGV. Between the trimmed V and J ends, which lost 6 bases and 0 bases, there was a span of 9 bases. The CDR3 spans 13 residues. CDR3 region: CASSPDNSYEQYF. For the CDR3, the DNA is TGTGCCAGCAGTCCAGACAACTCCTACGAGCAGTACTTC.

This clone has only a few counts. The chain employs TRBV2 and TRBJ1-1, with TRBD1 as a possible D gene (5 bases). The germline CDR1 and CDR2 sequences are SNHLY and FYNNEI. V gave up 4 bases and J gave up 5 bases, with 14 bases separating them. This CDR3 has 14 residues. CDR3 region: CASSGLKGLTEAFF. Here the CDR3 DNA reads TGTGCCAGCAGTGGGTTAAAGGGGCTGACTGAAGCTTTCTTT.

The chain employs TRBV18 and TRBJ1-2, with 8 bases that match TRBD1. The germline V gene encodes CDR1 KGHSH and CDR2 LQKENI. V lost 3 bases to trimming and J lost 8 bases; unmatched junction nucleotides: 11. This CDR3 has 15 residues. This CDR3 is CASSPDRGQGKGYTF. The CDR3 nucleotides are TGTGCCAGCTCACCCGACCGAGGACAGGGTAAAGGCTACACCTTC.

The chain carries TRBV5-6 and TRBJ1-3; TRBD1 might be the D (6 bases). The CDR3 is 19 amino acids. The ends were cut back, 4 bases at V and 0 bases at J, with 23 bases in the middle. Germline values: CDR1 SGHDT, CDR2 YYEEEE. CDR3 protein: CASSPPADRSFSSGNTIYF. The CDR3 bases are TGTGCCAGCAGCCCACCAGCGGACAGATCCTTTAGCTCTGGAAACACCATATATTTT.

The V gene is TRBV15, the J gene TRBJ1-1, with 7 bases fitting TRBD1. CDR3 size: 13 residues. CDR1 is LNHNV and CDR2 is YYDKDF in the germline V gene (reference sequence). V shed 9 bases and J 5 bases; nucleotides not matched to a gene: 9. The DNA of the CDR3 is TGTGCCACTGGGACAGCCGAGAATACTGAAGCTTTCTTT. The encoded protein is CATGTAENTEAFF.

The chain recombines TRBV10-2 with TRBJ1-2; 7 nucleotides line up with TRBD1. Germline lookup yields CDR1 WSHSY and CDR2 SAAADI. With V trimmed by 5 bases and J by 4 bases, 10 bases remained unmatched. CDR3 length: 15 amino acids. This CDR3 reads CASSSSPGQTYGYTF. In DNA, the CDR3 is TGCGCCAGCAGTTCCTCACCGGGACAGACCTATGGCTACACCTTC.

This chain connects TRBV28 to TRBJ2-2, with 8 bases lining up with TRBD1. V gave up 1 base and J gave up 5 bases; unmatched junction bases: 3. The CDR3 totals 15 residues. The germline V gene encodes CDR1 MDHEN and CDR2 SYDVKM. This CDR3 reads CASSLYRGLTGELFF. The CDR3 bases are TGTGCCAGCAGTTTATACAGGGGGTTAACCGGGGAGCTGTTTTTT.

The chain combines TRBV7-8 with TRBJ1-4, with D uncertain. The germline gives CDR1 SGHVS, CDR2 FQNEAQ. The CDR3 runs to 12 residues. The V end was cut by 5 bases, the J end by 7 bases, with 8 bases between. Written as DNA, the CDR3 is TGTGCCAGCAGCCCCCTGGCTGAAAAACTGTTTTTT. Protein product: CASSPLAEKLFF.

The J gene is TRBJ1-5, the V gene TRBV6-6; D unresolved. The germline V and J ends were trimmed by 5 bases and 0 bases, with 11 bases remaining between them. Germline V gene sequence: CDR1 MNHNY, CDR2 SVGAGI (reference sequence). The CDR3 totals 15 residues. CDR3 sequence: CASSGEGYSNQPQHF. Here the CDR3 DNA reads TGTGCCAGCAGTGGAGAGGGCTATAGCAATCAGCCCCAGCATTTT.

V gene TRBV7-8 combines with J gene TRBJ1-4, with TRBD1 as a possible D gene (5 bases). The V and J ends lost 1 base and 7 bases respectively, with 13 bases between them. CDR3 size: 15 residues. Germline CDR1 SGHVS, CDR2 FQNEAQ. The CDR3 region has the DNA TGTGCCAGCAGCTTAGAACAGGCCTTTAGTGAAAAACTGTTTTTT. This encodes CASSLEQAFSEKLFF.

This clone was recorded once. V usage is TRBV29-1 and J usage is TRBJ2-7, with 7 bases lining up with TRBD1. Germline CDR1 and CDR2: SQVTM and ANQGSEA. This CDR3 comprises 13 residues. V shed 4 bases and J 1 base; nucleotides not matched to a gene: 4. Here the CDR3 DNA reads TGCAGCGTTGCAGGGGGACGGTCCTACGAGCAGTACTTC. It specifies CSVAGGRSYEQYF.

V gene TRBV18 combines with J gene TRBJ2-7; 10 bases agree with TRBD2. Unmatched junction bases numbered 8, after V lost 6 bases and J lost 3 bases. The CDR3 totals 15 residues. Germline V gives CDR1 KGHSH, CDR2 LQKENI. CDR3 region: CASSQTGLAVYEQYF. CDR3 sequence (DNA): TGTGCCAGCTCCCAAACTGGACTAGCGGTCTACGAGCAGTACTTC.

This clone was seen once. This chain links TRBV13 with TRBJ2-7; D call uncertain. CDR3 length: 14 amino acids. The germline V gene has CDR1 PRHDT and CDR2 FYEKMQ (reference sequence). Deletions cut 2 bases from V and 2 bases from J, with 10 bases between. CDR3 in amino acids: CASSLLTRAYEQYF. The CDR3 DNA follows: TGTGCCAGCAGCTTATTAACCCGGGCCTACGAGCAGTACTTC.